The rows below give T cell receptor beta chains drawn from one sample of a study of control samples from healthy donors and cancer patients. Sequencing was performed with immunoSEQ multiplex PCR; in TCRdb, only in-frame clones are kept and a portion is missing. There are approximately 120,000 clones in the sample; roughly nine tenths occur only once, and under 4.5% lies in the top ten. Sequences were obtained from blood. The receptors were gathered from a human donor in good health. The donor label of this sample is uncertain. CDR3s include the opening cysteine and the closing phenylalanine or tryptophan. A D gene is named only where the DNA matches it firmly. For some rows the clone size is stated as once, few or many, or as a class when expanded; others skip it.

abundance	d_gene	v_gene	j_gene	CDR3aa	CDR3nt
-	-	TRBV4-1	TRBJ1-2	CASSHPSSWGFQGGYTF	TGCGCCAGCAGCCACCCGAGCTCCTGGGGGTTCCAGGGAGGCTACACCTTC
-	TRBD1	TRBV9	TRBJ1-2	CASSTRQGGYTF	TGTGCCAGCAGCACCAGACAGGGAGGCTACACCTTC
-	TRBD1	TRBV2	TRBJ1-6	CASSEGGTENSPLHF	TGTGCCAGCAGTGAGGGAGGGACAGAAAATTCACCCCTCCACTTT
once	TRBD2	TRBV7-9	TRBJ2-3	CASSVDLAGGPRGTDTQYF	TGTGCCAGCAGCGTAGATCTAGCGGGGGGGCCACGAGGCACAGATACGCAGTATTTT
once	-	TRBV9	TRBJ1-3	CASSVSSGNTIYF	TGTGCCAGCAGCGTTTCCTCAGGAAACACCATATATTTT
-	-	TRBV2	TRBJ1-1	CASSRGQGWYTEAFF	TGTGCCAGCAGTCGCGGCCAGGGGTGGTACACTGAAGCTTTCTTT
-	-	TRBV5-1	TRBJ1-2	CASSLGGTNYGYTF	TGCGCCAGCAGCTTGGGCGGAACCAACTATGGCTACACCTTC
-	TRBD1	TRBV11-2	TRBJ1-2	CASRLRGRDYGYTF	TGTGCCAGCAGACTCAGGGGGCGAGACTATGGCTACACCTTC
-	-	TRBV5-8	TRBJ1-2	CASTFGPGDVGYTF	TGTGCCAGCACCTTTGGCCCCGGGGATGTGGGCTACACCTTC
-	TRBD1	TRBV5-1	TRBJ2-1	CASSTGQGARNEQFF	TGCGCCAGCAGCACAGGACAGGGGGCGCGGAATGAGCAGTTCTTC
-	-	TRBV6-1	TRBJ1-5	CASSELDGHQPQHF	TGTGCCAGCAGTGAATTGGACGGACATCAGCCCCAGCATTTT
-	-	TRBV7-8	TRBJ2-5	CASSFKRQTKETQYF	TGTGCCAGCAGCTTTAAGCGACAGACTAAAGAGACCCAGTACTTC
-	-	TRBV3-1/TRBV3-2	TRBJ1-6	CASSQRTDSPLHF	TGTGCCAGCAGCCAACGGACAGATTCACCCCTCCACTTT
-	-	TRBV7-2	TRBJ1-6	CASSFYPNSPLHF	TGTGCCAGCAGTTTCTACCCCAATTCACCCCTCCACTTT
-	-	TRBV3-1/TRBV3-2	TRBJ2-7	CASSPNEGLSSYEQYF	TGTGCCAGCAGCCCCAACGAGGGATTAAGCTCCTACGAGCAGTACTTC
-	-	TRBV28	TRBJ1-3	CASSTQTGAGNTIYF	TGTGCCAGCAGCACACAAACGGGGGCCGGAAACACCATATATTTT
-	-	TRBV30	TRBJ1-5	CAWSPGVGFQPQHF	TGTGCCTGGAGCCCCGGGGTGGGATTCCAGCCCCAGCATTTT
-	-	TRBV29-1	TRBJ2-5	CSVSWTGRGETQYF	TGCAGCGTTAGTTGGACAGGGAGGGGGGAGACCCAGTACTTC
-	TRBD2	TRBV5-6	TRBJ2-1	CASSAGLAGTWNEQFF	TGTGCCAGCAGCGCTGGACTAGCGGGGACTTGGAATGAGCAGTTCTTC
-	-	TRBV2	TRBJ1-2	CASTQGWQGNYGYTF	TGTGCCAGCACCCAAGGGTGGCAGGGGAACTATGGCTACACCTTC
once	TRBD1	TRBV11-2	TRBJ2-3	CASSWDRGATDTQYF	TGTGCCAGCAGTTGGGACAGGGGAGCGACAGATACGCAGTATTTT
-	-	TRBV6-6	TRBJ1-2	CAISRGGYGYTF	TGTGCCATCAGCAGGGGTGGCTATGGCTACACCTTC
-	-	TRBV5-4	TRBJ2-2	CASSLGGTGELFF	TGTGCCAGCAGCTTGGGGGGCACCGGGGAGCTGTTTTTT
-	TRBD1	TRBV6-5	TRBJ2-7	CASSFRDRGTYEQYF	TGTGCCAGCAGCTTCCGGGACAGGGGTACCTACGAGCAGTACTTC
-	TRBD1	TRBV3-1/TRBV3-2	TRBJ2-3	CASSSRDRQVDTQYF	TGTGCCAGCAGCTCTCGGGACAGACAAGTGGATACGCAGTATTTT
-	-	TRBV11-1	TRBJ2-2	CASSLVGTGELFF	TGTGCCAGCAGCTTAGTGGGGACCGGGGAGCTGTTTTTT
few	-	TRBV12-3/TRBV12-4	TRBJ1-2	CASKTGDNGGYTF	TGTGCCAGCAAAACCGGGGACAACGGTGGCTACACCTTC
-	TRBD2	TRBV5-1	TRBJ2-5	CASSFYGGWQETQYF	TGCGCCAGCAGCTTCTACGGGGGGTGGCAAGAGACCCAGTACTTC
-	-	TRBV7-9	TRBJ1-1	CASSLVRDWNTEAFF	TGTGCCAGCAGCTTAGTTCGCGATTGGAACACTGAAGCTTTCTTT
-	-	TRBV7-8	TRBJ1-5	CASSLVGTYQPQHF	TGTGCCAGCAGCTTAGTAGGCACTTATCAGCCCCAGCATTTT
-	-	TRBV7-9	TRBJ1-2	CASSRGVGYGYTF	TGTGCCAGCAGCCGGGGGGTCGGCTATGGCTACACCTTC
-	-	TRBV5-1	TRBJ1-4	CASSPTGPDGEKLFF	TGCGCCAGCAGTCCTACCGGGCCAGACGGAGAAAAACTGTTTTTT
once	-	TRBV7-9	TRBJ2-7	CASSQTRDTLYEQYF	TGTGCCAGCAGCCAAACTCGGGACACACTTTACGAGCAGTACTTC
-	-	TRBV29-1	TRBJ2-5	CSSLRGEETQYF	TGCAGCAGCTTAAGGGGGGAAGAGACCCAGTACTTC
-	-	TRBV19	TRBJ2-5	CASSPGLRTQETQYF	TGTGCCAGTAGCCCTGGGCTAAGGACACAAGAGACCCAGTACTTC
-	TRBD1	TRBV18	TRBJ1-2	CASSLTPDRAKTNYGYTF	TGTGCCAGCTCCCTAACCCCGGACAGGGCCAAGACTAACTATGGCTACACCTTC
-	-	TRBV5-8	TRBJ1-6	CASSFSTGSPLHF	TGTGCCAGCAGCTTTTCGACAGGTTCACCCCTCCACTTT
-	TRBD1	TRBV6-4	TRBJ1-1	CASRNIQGITEAFF	TGTGCCAGCAGAAACATACAGGGGATCACTGAAGCTTTCTTT
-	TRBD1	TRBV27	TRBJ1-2	CASTDRGGRNYGYTF	TGTGCCAGTACAGACAGGGGAGGGCGTAACTATGGCTACACCTTC
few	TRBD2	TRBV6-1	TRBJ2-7	CASSEAAGASYEQYF	TGTGCCAGCAGTGAAGCAGCGGGGGCCTCCTACGAGCAGTACTTC
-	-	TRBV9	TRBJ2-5	CASSGQGQGRRETQYF	TGTGCCAGCAGCGGGCAGGGGCAGGGACGGCGAGAGACCCAGTACTTC
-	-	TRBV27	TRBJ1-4	CASSFGQDDEKLFF	TGTGCCAGCAGTTTTGGGCAGGACGATGAAAAACTGTTTTTT
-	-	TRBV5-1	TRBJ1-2	CASSLEGAKNYGYTF	TGCGCCAGCAGCTTGGAAGGGGCTAAAAACTATGGCTACACCTTC
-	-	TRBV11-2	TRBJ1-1	CASSFFGASFDEAFF	TGTGCCAGCAGCTTCTTTGGGGCGAGTTTCGATGAAGCTTTCTTT
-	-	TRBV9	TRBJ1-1	CASSPEVAPPPEAFF	TGTGCCAGCAGCCCAGAGGTCGCCCCCCCGCCTGAAGCTTTCTTT
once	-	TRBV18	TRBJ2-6	CASSQRTYDSGANVLTF	TGTGCCAGCTCCCAACGGACCTACGACTCTGGGGCCAACGTCCTGACTTTC
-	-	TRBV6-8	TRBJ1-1	CASSLPPRTVNTEAFF	TGTGCCAGCAGCCTACCCCCAAGGACAGTGAACACTGAAGCTTTCTTT
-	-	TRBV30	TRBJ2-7	CAWTPRGGSTFYEQYF	TGTGCCTGGACCCCACGAGGGGGTTCAACTTTCTACGAGCAGTACTTC
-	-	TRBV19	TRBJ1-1	CASSRPGYEAFF	TGTGCCAGTAGTCGCCCAGGCTATGAAGCTTTCTTT